A selection of T cell receptor beta chains follows, all from one sample in a study of OX40 agonist ivuxolimab in advanced cancers. The table came from immunoSEQ multiplex PCR; TCRdb's copy has only in-frame clones and leaves some out. The sample lists over 65,000 clones, 80% to 90% occurring once. Material: CD4+ or CD8+ T cells sorted from blood, obtained in a trial of the OX40 agonist ivuxolimab. The receptors here all came from an adult with an advanced solid tumor such as melanoma, head and neck, liver or kidney cancer. The CDR3 runs from the conserved cysteine through the conserved F or W. The D gene is left open where the match is weak. Only part of the rows carry a size: once, few, many, or a class if the clone is expanded.

cdr3_aa: CSVVFFAGSYSGNTIYF
cdr3_nt: TGCAGCGTTGTTTTTTTTGCAGGTTCTTACTCTGGAAACACCATATATTTT
d_call: -
j_call: TRBJ1-3
v_call: TRBV29-1
clone_size: -

cdr3_aa: CASSPRLLEGRETQYF
cdr3_nt: TGTGCCAGCTCACCTCGACTACTGGAGGGCCGGGAGACCCAGTACTTC
d_call: -
j_call: TRBJ2-5
v_call: TRBV18
clone_size: few

cdr3_aa: CSVQRTGGHEQYF
cdr3_nt: TGCAGCGTTCAGAGGACAGGGGGCCACGAGCAGTACTTC
d_call: TRBD1
j_call: TRBJ2-7
v_call: TRBV29-1
clone_size: -

cdr3_aa: CASSPKRSSGAYTGELFF
cdr3_nt: TGTGCCAGCAGCCCTAAGCGGTCTAGCGGGGCCTACACCGGGGAGCTGTTTTTT
d_call: TRBD2
j_call: TRBJ2-2
v_call: TRBV7-9
clone_size: -

cdr3_aa: CASSVGTTGTGQETQYF
cdr3_nt: TGTGCCAGCAGCGTAGGGACTACCGGGACAGGCCAAGAGACCCAGTACTTC
d_call: -
j_call: TRBJ2-5
v_call: TRBV7-9
clone_size: -

cdr3_aa: CASNQRTDTQYF
cdr3_nt: TGTGCCAGCAATCAACGAACAGATACGCAGTATTTT
d_call: -
j_call: TRBJ2-3
v_call: TRBV2
clone_size: -

cdr3_aa: CAISEQPNTEAFF
cdr3_nt: TGTGCCATCAGTGAGCAGCCGAACACTGAAGCTTTCTTT
d_call: -
j_call: TRBJ1-1
v_call: TRBV10-3
clone_size: -

cdr3_aa: CSVSVPTDTQYF
cdr3_nt: TGCAGCGTTTCTGTTCCCACAGATACGCAGTATTTT
d_call: -
j_call: TRBJ2-3
v_call: TRBV29-1
clone_size: -

cdr3_aa: CAWSVRTEQFF
cdr3_nt: TGTGCCTGGAGTGTACGAACAGAGCAGTTCTTC
d_call: -
j_call: TRBJ2-1
v_call: TRBV30
clone_size: once

cdr3_aa: CASSTWDSKNSPLHF
cdr3_nt: TGTGCCAGCAGCACATGGGACAGCAAGAATTCACCCCTCCACTTT
d_call: -
j_call: TRBJ1-6
v_call: TRBV21-1
clone_size: -

cdr3_aa: CASSLDGGGSYEQYF
cdr3_nt: TGTGCCAGCAGCTTAGACGGGGGAGGCTCCTACGAGCAGTACTTC
d_call: -
j_call: TRBJ2-7
v_call: TRBV11-3
clone_size: -

cdr3_aa: CASSRQGIAGYTF
cdr3_nt: TGTGCCAGCAGCAGACAGGGGATCGCTGGCTACACCTTC
d_call: TRBD1
j_call: TRBJ1-2
v_call: TRBV28
clone_size: -

cdr3_aa: CASSLGLAGGPYTDTQYF
cdr3_nt: TGTGCCAGCAGCTTAGGACTAGCGGGGGGCCCTTACACAGATACGCAGTATTTT
d_call: TRBD2
j_call: TRBJ2-3
v_call: TRBV13
clone_size: -

cdr3_aa: CASSRQGGETQYF
cdr3_nt: TGTGCCAGCAGCCGACAGGGGGGCGAGACCCAGTACTTC
d_call: TRBD1
j_call: TRBJ2-5
v_call: TRBV5-4
clone_size: -

cdr3_aa: CASSQDIVLSYNSPLHF
cdr3_nt: TGTGCCAGCAGCCAAGATATCGTGCTCTCCTATAATTCACCCCTCCACTTT
d_call: -
j_call: TRBJ1-6
v_call: TRBV4-2
clone_size: -

cdr3_aa: CASSLGQRGYTF
cdr3_nt: TGTGCCAGCAGCTTGGGACAGAGGGGCTACACCTTC
d_call: -
j_call: TRBJ1-2
v_call: TRBV5-6
clone_size: few

cdr3_aa: CASSYSNRQAYTF
cdr3_nt: TGTGCCAGCAGTTACTCGAATCGGCAGGCGTACACCTTC
d_call: -
j_call: TRBJ1-2
v_call: TRBV6-5
clone_size: -

cdr3_aa: CASSRTQGAADTQYF
cdr3_nt: TGTGCCAGCAGTCGGACACAGGGGGCTGCAGATACGCAGTATTTT
d_call: TRBD1
j_call: TRBJ2-3
v_call: TRBV28
clone_size: -

cdr3_aa: CASSLVPPGGYGYTF
cdr3_nt: TGCGCCAGCAGCTTGGTTCCCCCCGGTGGCTATGGCTACACCTTC
d_call: -
j_call: TRBJ1-2
v_call: TRBV5-1
clone_size: -

cdr3_aa: CASRFLTVNKIKANYGYTF
cdr3_nt: TGTGCCAGCAGATTCTTGACCGTAAACAAAATCAAAGCTAACTATGGCTACACCTTC
d_call: -
j_call: TRBJ1-2
v_call: TRBV27
clone_size: -

cdr3_aa: CASSLERGFNQPQHF
cdr3_nt: TGTGCCAGCAGTTTAGAACGCGGGTTCAATCAGCCCCAGCATTTT
d_call: -
j_call: TRBJ1-5
v_call: TRBV27
clone_size: -

cdr3_aa: CASSLSEAGETQYF
cdr3_nt: TGTGCCAGCAGCTTATCCGAAGCGGGAGAGACCCAGTACTTC
d_call: -
j_call: TRBJ2-5
v_call: TRBV7-9
clone_size: -

cdr3_aa: CASSGYPREKLFF
cdr3_nt: TGCGCCAGCAGTGGATATCCGCGTGAAAAACTGTTTTTT
d_call: -
j_call: TRBJ1-4
v_call: TRBV10-2
clone_size: -

cdr3_aa: CASSLEAANYGYTF
cdr3_nt: TGCGCCAGCAGCTTGGAGGCAGCTAACTATGGCTACACCTTC
d_call: -
j_call: TRBJ1-2
v_call: TRBV5-1
clone_size: -

cdr3_aa: CASSVGVGTNEKLFF
cdr3_nt: TGTGCCAGCAGCGTAGGGGTGGGGACTAATGAAAAACTGTTTTTT
d_call: -
j_call: TRBJ1-4
v_call: TRBV9
clone_size: -

cdr3_aa: CASSYAAPANTGELFF
cdr3_nt: TGTGCCAGCAGTTACGCGGCACCAGCGAACACCGGGGAGCTGTTTTTT
d_call: -
j_call: TRBJ2-2
v_call: TRBV6-5
clone_size: -

cdr3_aa: CASSLGGQFTDTQYF
cdr3_nt: TGCGCCAGCAGCTTGGGCGGACAGTTCACAGATACGCAGTATTTT
d_call: -
j_call: TRBJ2-3
v_call: TRBV5-1
clone_size: -

cdr3_aa: CSVEVVWGGYTF
cdr3_nt: TGCAGCGTTGAAGTAGTATGGGGGGGCTACACCTTC
d_call: -
j_call: TRBJ1-2
v_call: TRBV29-1
clone_size: -

cdr3_aa: CASILARGRSPLHF
cdr3_nt: TGTGCCAGCATCCTTGCAAGGGGGCGTTCACCCCTCCACTTT
d_call: TRBD1
j_call: TRBJ1-6
v_call: TRBV28
clone_size: -

cdr3_aa: CASSQVSGGREKLFF
cdr3_nt: TGTGCCAGCAGCCAAGTTTCAGGGGGCCGTGAAAAACTGTTTTTT
d_call: TRBD1
j_call: TRBJ1-4
v_call: TRBV4-2
clone_size: -

cdr3_aa: CASSLSQADTQYF
cdr3_nt: TGTGCCAGCAGCCTATCGCAGGCAGATACGCAGTATTTT
d_call: -
j_call: TRBJ2-3
v_call: TRBV6-1
clone_size: -

cdr3_aa: CAISEGARGYTF
cdr3_nt: TGTGCCATCAGTGAAGGGGCGAGGGGCTACACCTTC
d_call: -
j_call: TRBJ1-2
v_call: TRBV10-3
clone_size: -

cdr3_aa: CASSPFGESLNTEAFF
cdr3_nt: TGTGCCAGCTCACCCTTCGGGGAATCATTGAACACTGAAGCTTTCTTT
d_call: -
j_call: TRBJ1-1
v_call: TRBV18
clone_size: -

cdr3_aa: CASSFTAIQETQYF
cdr3_nt: TGCGCCAGCAGCTTTACAGCAATCCAAGAGACCCAGTACTTC
d_call: -
j_call: TRBJ2-5
v_call: TRBV5-1
clone_size: -

cdr3_aa: CASSIGTGGTEAFF
cdr3_nt: TGTGCCAGCAGCATAGGGACAGGTGGAACTGAAGCTTTCTTT
d_call: TRBD1
j_call: TRBJ1-1
v_call: TRBV5-6
clone_size: -

cdr3_aa: CASSQRQGKDTQYF
cdr3_nt: TGTGCCAGCAGCCAGCGACAGGGGAAGGATACGCAGTATTTT
d_call: TRBD1
j_call: TRBJ2-3
v_call: TRBV7-2
clone_size: -

cdr3_aa: CASSRVGGSYNEQFF
cdr3_nt: TGTGCCAGCAGCCGCGTGGGGGGCTCCTACAATGAGCAGTTCTTC
d_call: -
j_call: TRBJ2-1
v_call: TRBV7-2
clone_size: -

cdr3_aa: CASSEIVASWDEQFF
cdr3_nt: TGTGCCAGCAGTGAAATCGTCGCTAGCTGGGATGAGCAGTTCTTC
d_call: -
j_call: TRBJ2-1
v_call: TRBV6-1
clone_size: -

cdr3_aa: CASSLGTASYEQYF
cdr3_nt: TGTGCCAGCAGCTTAGGGACAGCCTCCTACGAGCAGTACTTC
d_call: -
j_call: TRBJ2-7
v_call: TRBV7-6
clone_size: -

cdr3_aa: CATSRDQAGSGNTIYF
cdr3_nt: TGTGCCACCAGCAGAGATCAGGCAGGCTCTGGAAACACCATATATTTT
d_call: -
j_call: TRBJ1-3
v_call: TRBV15
clone_size: -

cdr3_aa: CASSDSVNQPQHF
cdr3_nt: TGTGCCAGCAGTGACTCGGTCAATCAGCCCCAGCATTTT
d_call: -
j_call: TRBJ1-5
v_call: TRBV6-4
clone_size: -

cdr3_aa: CASSQDESIQETQYF
cdr3_nt: TGCGCCAGCAGCCAAGACGAGTCAATCCAAGAGACCCAGTACTTC
d_call: -
j_call: TRBJ2-5
v_call: TRBV4-3
clone_size: -

cdr3_aa: CASSLEPGPQSPLHF
cdr3_nt: TGTGCCAGCAGCTTAGAACCGGGGCCCCAATCACCCCTCCACTTT
d_call: -
j_call: TRBJ1-6
v_call: TRBV11-2
clone_size: -